A selection of T cell receptor beta chains follows, all from one sample in a study of blood T cell repertoires in COVID-19. Only in-frame clones appear in the TCRdb table, and some are missing; sequencing was by immunoSEQ multiplex PCR. The sample includes over 100,000 clones, roughly nine tenths of them seen just once. The sequenced material came from peripheral blood. These receptors were collected from a woman aged 50 to 60 with COVID-19, enrolled during active disease. The CDR3 runs from the conserved cysteine through the conserved F or W. A D gene is named only where the DNA matches it firmly. A clone size is listed for some rows: how often the clone was seen (once, few, many), or a class if it is expanded.

d_gene,v_gene,abundance,j_gene,CDR3aa,CDR3nt
NA,TRBV5-5,NA,TRBJ2-7,CASSLGGGAREQYF,TGTGCCAGCAGCCTAGGTGGGGGGGCGAGGGAGCAGTACTTC
NA,TRBV29-1,NA,TRBJ1-1,CSVGSTEAFF,TGCAGCGTTGGTAGCACTGAAGCTTTCTTT
NA,TRBV30,once,TRBJ1-2,CAWTRGHRLGLSGYTF,TGTGCCTGGACCCGGGGACATCGCCTAGGTTTGAGTGGCTACACCTTC
TRBD2,TRBV7-2,NA,TRBJ2-5,CASSSKRGGETQYF,TGTGCCAGCAGCTCCAAGCGGGGAGGGGAGACCCAGTACTTC
TRBD2,TRBV5-1,NA,TRBJ2-4,CASSLGGREGDIQYF,TGCGCCAGCTCCCTCGGAGGCCGGGAGGGGGACATTCAGTACTTC
NA,TRBV2,NA,TRBJ1-1,CASSDWEAKIDVF,TGTGCCAGCAGTGACTGGGAGGCCAAAATTGATGTCTTT
TRBD2,TRBV7-9,once,TRBJ2-2,CASSLLAGGNTGELFF,TGTGCCAGCAGCTTACTAGCGGGGGGAAACACCGGGGAGCTGTTTTTT
TRBD1,TRBV30,once,TRBJ2-2,CAWSVGQGVVFF,TGTGCCTGGAGTGTAGGACAGGGGGTGGTGTTTTTT
TRBD1,TRBV27,NA,TRBJ2-7,CASSRPGGLRYEQYF,TGTGCCAGCAGTAGGCCAGGGGGTCTTCGCTACGAGCAGTACTTC
NA,TRBV2,NA,TRBJ2-3,CASRGGFTDTQYF,TGTGCCAGCAGAGGAGGGTTCACAGATACGCAGTATTTT
NA,TRBV6-1,once,TRBJ2-3,CASSDLVRSGLTDTQYF,TGTGCCAGCAGTGACCTCGTCCGATCCGGTCTAACAGATACGCAGTATTTT
TRBD2,TRBV29-1,few,TRBJ2-3,CSVQYGTSGGTISTDTQYF,TGCAGCGTTCAATACGGGACTAGCGGGGGGACAATTAGCACAGATACGCAGTATTTT
NA,TRBV27,NA,TRBJ2-3,CASSPLGAGLTDTQYF,TGTGCCAGCAGTCCCCTAGGGGCGGGACTCACAGATACGCAGTATTTT
NA,TRBV5-4,NA,TRBJ2-5,CASSSFPWTAETQYF,TGTGCCAGCAGCTCCTTTCCTTGGACAGCAGAGACCCAGTACTTC
TRBD2,TRBV3-1/TRBV3-2,NA,TRBJ2-1,CASSQLFAGGHEQFF,TGTGCCAGCAGCCAGCTTTTTGCGGGGGGGCATGAGCAGTTCTTC
TRBD2,TRBV7-3,NA,TRBJ2-6,CASSPGGGAPSGANVLTF,TGTGCCAGCAGCCCCGGCGGGGGGGCCCCCTCTGGGGCCAACGTCCTGACTTTC
TRBD1,TRBV10-3,NA,TRBJ2-7,CAISEPGQGAREQYF,TGTGCCATCAGTGAACCGGGACAGGGGGCTCGAGAGCAGTACTTC
NA,TRBV29-1,NA,TRBJ1-2,CSVVGSNYGYTF,TGCAGCGTTGTGGGGAGTAACTATGGCTACACCTTC
NA,TRBV15,NA,TRBJ1-1,CATSRDRSNTEAFF,TGTGCCACCAGCAGAGATCGAAGCAACACTGAAGCTTTCTTT
NA,TRBV3-1/TRBV3-2,NA,TRBJ1-6,CASSQEGGYNSPLHF,TGTGCCAGCAGCCAAGAGGGGGGCTATAATTCACCCCTCCACTTT
NA,TRBV11-3,NA,TRBJ2-1,CASSPAVWLRIEQFF,TGTGCCAGCAGCCCGGCGGTTTGGCTGCGGATTGAGCAGTTCTTC
TRBD1,TRBV5-6,once,TRBJ1-3,CASSLAVRQGFDANTIYF,TGTGCCAGCAGCTTGGCCGTTCGACAGGGCTTCGACGCGAACACCATATATTTT
NA,TRBV7-9,NA,TRBJ1-1,CASSFGGAEAFF,TGTGCCAGCAGCTTTGGGGGGGCTGAAGCTTTCTTT
NA,TRBV19,once,TRBJ1-5,CASTVSGSGQPQHF,TGTGCCAGTACGGTGTCGGGGTCGGGTCAGCCCCAGCATTTT
TRBD1,TRBV10-3,NA,TRBJ1-1,CAISESTGEAFF,TGTGCCATCAGTGAGTCGACAGGGGAAGCTTTCTTT
TRBD2,TRBV28,NA,TRBJ2-3,CASSLRGWGEASGDTDTQYF,TGTGCCAGCAGTTTAAGGGGCTGGGGCGAGGCTAGCGGAGACACAGATACGCAGTATTTT
NA,TRBV6-5,NA,TRBJ1-5,CASRRTGRNQPQHF,TGTGCCAGCAGACGTACAGGTCGCAATCAGCCCCAGCATTTT
NA,TRBV7-3,NA,TRBJ1-6,CASSPSGQSGAPLHF,TGTGCCAGCAGCCCGTCTGGGCAATCGGGGGCACCCCTCCACTTT
NA,TRBV11-3,NA,TRBJ2-3,CASSGRTGLDTQYF,TGTGCCAGCAGCGGTCGGACTGGTCTAGATACGCAGTATTTT
TRBD2,TRBV12-3/TRBV12-4,NA,TRBJ2-7,CASGDYAYEQYF,TGTGCCAGCGGGGACTACGCGTACGAGCAGTACTTC
TRBD1,TRBV28,NA,TRBJ2-7,CASKGQGASSWDEQYF,TGTGCCAGCAAGGGGCAGGGGGCGAGTAGTTGGGACGAGCAGTACTTC
TRBD1,TRBV18,NA,TRBJ1-2,CASSPPAGQGYGYTF,TGTGCCAGCTCACCACCGGCGGGACAGGGGTATGGCTACACCTTC
TRBD1,TRBV18,NA,TRBJ2-3,CASFRDRAIGDTQYF,TGTGCCAGCTTTCGGGACAGGGCGATTGGTGATACGCAGTATTTT
NA,TRBV3-1/TRBV3-2,NA,TRBJ1-6,CASRRSGGSYNSPLHF,TGTGCCAGCAGACGGTCGGGGGGCTCCTATAATTCACCCCTCCACTTT
NA,TRBV11-2,NA,TRBJ1-4,CASSPRRGSEGEKLFF,TGTGCCAGCAGCCCCCGAAGAGGTTCAGAAGGTGAAAAACTGTTTTTT
NA,TRBV9,NA,TRBJ2-1,CASSVGPQGNNEQFF,TGTGCCAGCAGCGTAGGTCCCCAGGGAAACAATGAGCAGTTCTTC
TRBD1,TRBV9,NA,TRBJ2-7,CASSAQPGTGSYEQYF,TGTGCCAGCAGCGCCCAACCCGGGACAGGGAGCTACGAGCAGTACTTC
TRBD1,TRBV6-1,NA,TRBJ1-5,CASSDGQGDLHQPQHF,TGTGCCAGCAGTGACGGACAGGGGGACTTGCATCAGCCCCAGCATTTT
TRBD1,TRBV5-1,few,TRBJ1-6,CASSLGTGGSYNSPLHF,TGCGCCAGCAGCTTGGGGACAGGGGGCTCCTATAATTCACCCCTCCACTTT
NA,TRBV7-9,NA,TRBJ2-1,CASSLSISSYNEQFF,TGTGCCAGCAGCTTAAGCATAAGCTCCTACAATGAGCAGTTCTTC
TRBD2,TRBV7-8,NA,TRBJ2-7,CASSRATSGVGYEQYF,TGTGCCAGCAGCCGGGCGACTAGCGGGGTTGGGTACGAGCAGTACTTC
TRBD1,TRBV4-1,NA,TRBJ1-2,CASSQLTGTEFGYTF,TGCGCCAGCAGCCAATTAACCGGGACAGAATTCGGCTACACCTTC
NA,TRBV5-1,NA,TRBJ2-5,CASSLAGKETQYF,TGCGCCAGCAGCTTGGCAGGGAAGGAGACCCAGTACTTC
NA,TRBV7-9,NA,TRBJ2-2,CASSLDSTGELFF,TGTGCCAGCAGCTTAGATAGCACCGGGGAGCTGTTTTTT
NA,TRBV3-1/TRBV3-2,NA,TRBJ1-1,CASSQEKRTEAFF,TGTGCCAGCAGCCAAGAGAAGCGCACTGAAGCTTTCTTT
TRBD2,TRBV2,few,TRBJ2-7,CASRRTSGGAHEQYF,TGTGCCAGCAGGCGGACTAGCGGGGGGGCGCACGAGCAGTACTTC
TRBD1,TRBV6-2/TRBV6-3,NA,TRBJ1-2,CASSHGQGGGYTF,TGTGCCAGCAGCCACGGACAGGGTGGCGGCTACACCTTC
NA,TRBV5-1,once,TRBJ1-5,CASSLGEGGNQPQHF,TGCGCCAGCAGCTTGGGTGAGGGGGGCAATCAGCCCCAGCATTTT
TRBD1,TRBV4-1,NA,TRBJ2-5,CASSQDRTGGETQYF,TGCGCCAGCAGCCAAGATCGAACAGGGGGTGAGACCCAGTACTTC
NA,TRBV27,NA,TRBJ1-5,CASSGWAGGSGNQPQHF,TGTGCCAGCAGTGGGTGGGCAGGTGGTTCCGGCAATCAGCCCCAGCATTTT
NA,TRBV5-1,once,TRBJ2-5,CASSLSKAGTETQYF,TGCGCCAGCAGCTTGTCCAAGGCGGGGACAGAGACCCAGTACTTC
TRBD1,TRBV6-5,NA,TRBJ2-5,CASSYSIGTAQETQYF,TGTGCCAGCAGTTACTCGATAGGGACAGCCCAAGAGACCCAGTACTTC
NA,TRBV2,NA,TRBJ2-3,CASLRLVGDTQYF,TGTGCCAGCTTAAGGCTAGTTGGAGATACGCAGTATTTT
TRBD1,TRBV2,NA,TRBJ1-2,CASSEPGTVYGYTF,TGTGCCAGCAGTGAACCAGGGACAGTGTATGGCTACACCTTC
TRBD1,TRBV3-1/TRBV3-2,NA,TRBJ1-6,CASSRRAGGNSPLHF,TGTGCCAGCAGCCGAAGAGCAGGGGGTAATTCACCCCTCCACTTT
NA,TRBV5-1,NA,TRBJ1-5,CASSLGGSSNQPQHF,TGCGCCAGCAGCTTGGGAGGATCGTCCAATCAGCCCCAGCATTTT